The 32 T cell receptor beta chains below were found in one sample sequenced in a study of blood T cell repertoires in COVID-19 (dated by TCRdb to about 2020). The library came from the immunoSEQ multiplex PCR assay. TCRdb retrieved this table from immuneACCESS and kept in-frame rearrangements only. Not all clones are present; in checked studies, unresolved V genes account for under half, and no reason is known for the remainder. Present in this sample are around 190,000 clones, approximately 87% of which were seen just once. Clones ranked in the top ten supply under 25% of the sample. What was sequenced was peripheral blood. Every receptor here comes from a man between 65 and 80 years old with active or convalescent COVID-19.

This rearrangement joins TRBV15 to TRBJ2-7; perhaps TRBD1 as D (5 bases). Germline V CDR1 and CDR2: LNHNV, YYDKDF (reference sequence). The length of the CDR3 is 14 residues. V lost 8 bases to trimming and J lost 0 bases, with 14 bases between them. The CDR3 DNA reads as TGTGCCACCCAGTGGGGCAGGGACTCCTACGAGCAGTACTTC. Its protein is CATQWGRDSYEQYF. Full variable domain (outside the CDR3, taken from reference TRBV15 and TRBJ2-7): DAMVIQNPRYQVTQFGKPVTLSCSQTLNHNVMYWYQQKSSQAPKLLFHYYDKDFNNEADTPDNFQSRRPNTSFCFLDIRSPGLGDTAMYLCATQWGRDSYEQYFGPGTRLTVT.

J is TRBJ2-2 and V is TRBV6-5, with D hard to call. This CDR3 is 16 amino acids long. Germline lookup yields CDR1 MNHEY and CDR2 SVGAGI. V was clipped by 2 bases and J by 3 bases, with 13 bases between them. This CDR3 reads CASSYRSDWDTGELFF. The CDR3 DNA reads as TGTGCCAGCAGTTACAGGTCCGACTGGGACACCGGGGAGCTGTTTTTT.

V usage is TRBV14 and J usage is TRBJ1-2, with TRBD1 as a possible D gene (5 bases). This CDR3 spans 17 amino acids. V lost 0 bases and J 5 bases, leaving 19 bases between the germline ends. The germline V gene encodes CDR1 SGHDN and CDR2 FVKESK. CDR3 sequence (DNA): TGTGCCAGCAGCCAAGACCATTCGACAGTTAGTCGGTATGGCTACACCTTC. It is translated as CASSQDHSTVSRYGYTF. Complete variable domain (other parts from reference TRBV14 and TRBJ1-2): EAGVTQFPSHSVIEKGQTVTLRCDPISGHDNLYWYRRVMGKEIKFLLHFVKESKQDESGMPNNRFLAERTGGTYSTLKVQPAELEDSGVYFCASSQDHSTVSRYGYTFGSGTRLTVV.

This clone was detected a few times. This chain joins TRBV2 and TRBJ2-7; 9 nucleotides line up with TRBD2. This CDR3 region has 15 residues. Germline V gene sequence: CDR1 SNHLY, CDR2 FYNNEI. Trimming removed 6 bases from V and 3 bases from J; junction bases left unmatched: 9. CDR3 in amino acids: CASSAGGDRVYEQYF. As DNA, the CDR3 is TGTGCCAGCAGCGCGGGGGGGGACAGAGTCTACGAGCAGTACTTC.

The genes are TRBV6-1 and TRBJ1-3; no firm D call. Germline CDR1 MNHNS, CDR2 SASEGT. The CDR3 is 16 residues long. Trimming removed 4 bases at V and 0 bases at J, with 13 bases between. Here the CDR3 reads CASSGTALLSGNTIYF. CDR3 bases: TGTGCCAGCAGTGGAACAGCCCTCCTCTCTGGAAACACCATATATTTT.

This clone was found a few times. The V and J genes are TRBV2 and TRBJ1-4; a possible D gene is TRBD1 (6 bases). Looked up from germline, CDR1 is SNHLY and CDR2 is FYNNEI. The CDR3 totals 16 residues. The V end lost 6 bases, the J end lost 7 bases, and 21 bases lay between the germline ends. CDR3 amino acids: CASRTPQRGGGEKLFF. In DNA form, the CDR3 reads TGTGCCAGCAGAACTCCCCAGCGGGGGGGCGGTGAAAAACTGTTTTTT.

The gene calls are TRBV6-1 and TRBJ2-5; D call uncertain. Per the germline V gene, CDR1 is MNHNS and CDR2 is SASEGT. Trimming stripped 1 base from V and 5 bases from J, with 11 bases between. The CDR3 extends over 14 amino acids. The CDR3 protein is CASSEGGASETQYF. CDR3 DNA sequence: TGTGCCAGCAGTGAAGGTGGAGCCTCGGAGACCCAGTACTTC.

This sequence joins TRBV19 and TRBJ1-5, with D perhaps matching TRBD1 (6 bases). This CDR3 is built from 15 residues. Germline values: CDR1 LNHDA, CDR2 SQIVND (reference sequence). V lost 5 bases to trimming and J lost 2 bases, with 13 bases between them. CDR3 sequence reads: CASSATGMGNQPQHF. In nucleotides, the CDR3 is TGTGCCAGTAGTGCCACAGGGATGGGCAATCAGCCCCAGCATTTT.

The CDR3 is CATSDRGRGGQPQHF. CDR3 sequence (DNA): TGTGCCACCTCGGACAGGGGACGGGGAGGTCAGCCCCAGCATTTT. The chain couples TRBV6-5 to TRBJ1-5, with TRBD1 identical over 9 bases. The CDR3 spans 15 residues. Germline CDR1 is MNHEY and CDR2 is SVGAGI. The J segment lost 6 bases and the V segment lost 10 bases, leaving 13 bases of the junction unmatched.

This chain connects TRBV4-3 to TRBJ1-2; weak D call: TRBD1 (5 bases). Germline V gene lookup returns CDR1 LGHNA and CDR2 YSLEER. This CDR3 has 15 amino acids. Trimming pared 2 bases from V and 4 bases from J, leaving 14 bases between. The CDR3 sequence: CASSQLGGSGYGYTF. The CDR3 region has the DNA TGCGCCAGCAGCCAACTTGGGGGGAGCGGCTATGGCTACACCTTC.

The genes are TRBV6-5 and TRBJ2-7, with 7 nucleotides matching TRBD2. J was trimmed by 4 bases and V by 8 bases; bases with no gene match: 8. The CDR3 spans 13 residues. Germline V CDR1 and CDR2: MNHEY, SVGAGI. CDR3 nucleotides: TGTGCCAGCCTGGGGCGGGAGAGGTACGAGCAGTACTTC. It is translated as CASLGRERYEQYF.

This clone appeared a few times. The chain couples TRBV27 to TRBJ2-2, with TRBD1 matching 8 bases. Trimming at V came to 6 bases and at J to 5 bases, leaving 8 bases not matched to a gene. Germline-derived CDR1 and CDR2 are MNHEY and SMNVEV (reference sequence). This CDR3 region has 15 residues. The chain's CDR3 is CASRPRDRYTGELFF. The CDR3 DNA follows: TGTGCCAGCAGGCCCCGGGACAGGTATACCGGGGAGCTGTTTTTT.

The rearrangement links TRBV5-4 to TRBJ1-1; weak D call: TRBD1 (5 bases). Looked up from germline, CDR1 is SGHNT and CDR2 is YYREEE (reference sequence). The germline V and J ends were trimmed by 0 bases and 5 bases, with 11 bases remaining between them. The CDR3 has 14 amino acids. CDR3: CASSLVGRATEAFF. The CDR3 nucleotides are TGTGCCAGCAGCTTGGTGGGCAGGGCTACTGAAGCTTTCTTT.

This chain uses TRBV4-1 with TRBJ2-7; 8 nucleotides align to TRBD2. Trimming at V came to 1 base and at J to 0 bases, leaving 5 bases not matched to a gene. This CDR3 contains 16 residues. The V gene's germline CDR1 is MGHRA and CDR2 YSYEKL. Here the CDR3 reads CASSQATSASSYEQYF. In DNA form, the CDR3 reads TGCGCCAGCAGCCAAGCGACTAGCGCGAGCTCCTACGAGCAGTACTTC.

The chain links TRBV18 to TRBJ1-5, with D possibly being TRBD1 (5 bases). The CDR3 is 16 amino acids. Germline V gene lookup returns CDR1 KGHSH and CDR2 LQKENI. The ends were cut back, 1 base at V and 4 bases at J, with 14 bases in the middle. The CDR3, as DNA: TGTGCCAGCTCACCACAAGTCGAGACAGAAAATCAGCCCCAGCATTTT. Translating gives CASSPQVETENQPQHF.

V gene TRBV19 combines with J gene TRBJ2-3; D possibly corresponds to TRBD2 (6 bases). This CDR3 spans 16 amino acids. V was cut by 4 bases and J by 0 bases, with 14 bases left in between. Looked up from germline, CDR1 is LNHDA and CDR2 is SQIVND (reference sequence). CDR3 DNA sequence: TGTGCCAGTAGTAGGGGAGGTAGCGGTAGCACAGATACGCAGTATTTT. It specifies CASSRGGSGSTDTQYF.

V is TRBV6-2 or TRBV6-3 and J is TRBJ1-1; 8 bases match TRBD1. The CDR3 spans 13 residues. The V segment lost 6 bases and the J segment 4 bases; nucleotides outside the gene matches: 4. Germline V CDR1 and CDR2: MNHEY, SVGEGT. The CDR3 protein is CASSHGQGTEAFF. CDR3 nucleotide sequence: TGTGCCAGCAGCCACGGACAGGGCACTGAAGCTTTCTTT.

The V call is TRBV4-3, the J call TRBJ2-1, with 10 positions matching TRBD2. Trimming took 0 bases from V and 3 from J; bases not matched to a gene: 11. Germline V gene lookup returns CDR1 LGHNA and CDR2 YSLEER. This CDR3 contains 19 residues. The CDR3 nucleotides are TGCGCCAGCAGCCAAGATGACGCCCGGTGGACTAGCGGCTACAATGAGCAGTTCTTC. It translates to CASSQDDARWTSGYNEQFF.

This clone was found once. V usage is TRBV5-4 and J usage is TRBJ1-1; 11 bases line up with TRBD1. CDR3 size: 15 residues. In germline, CDR1 is SGHNT, CDR2 YYREEE (reference sequence). V lost 3 bases and J lost 4; bases outside the gene matches: 5. In DNA, the CDR3 is TGTGCCAGCAGCTCGCATGGGACAGGGGGCACTGAAGCTTTCTTT. It codes for CASSSHGTGGTEAFF.

V and J are TRBV7-2 and TRBJ1-2, with D unclear. CDR1 SGHTA and CDR2 FQGNSA come from the germline V gene. CDR3 size: 14 residues. Trimming left V 1 base short and J 4 bases short, with 10 bases between. This CDR3 reads CASSLERGVYGYTF. CDR3 DNA: TGTGCCAGCAGCTTAGAGCGGGGAGTCTATGGCTACACCTTC. Complete variable domain (other parts from reference TRBV7-2 and TRBJ1-2): GAGVSQSPSNKVTEKGKDVELRCDPISGHTALYWYRQSLGQGLEFLIYFQGNSAPDKSGLPSDRFSAERTGGSVSTLTIQRTQQEDSAVYLCASSLERGVYGYTFGSGTRLTVV.

This clone came up once. The chain combines TRBV28 with TRBJ2-7; 10 nucleotides align to TRBD2. CDR1 is MDHEN and CDR2 is SYDVKM in the germline V gene. After removal of 4 bases from V and 2 bases from J, the junction contained 5 bases not matched to a gene. CDR3 length equals 15 residues. This chain's CDR3 is CASSSHGLAAYEQYF. In nucleotides, the CDR3 is TGTGCCAGCAGTTCCCACGGACTAGCGGCCTACGAGCAGTACTTC.

The V and J genes are TRBV19 and TRBJ2-2, with a possible D match to TRBD1 (7 bases). The CDR3 loop spans 14 amino acids. Trimming took 3 bases from V and 5 from J, leaving 10 bases between them. Germline values: CDR1 LNHDA, CDR2 SQIVND (reference sequence). CDR3 residues: CASSIRGETGELFF. The CDR3 coding sequence is TGTGCCAGTAGTATCAGGGGGGAGACCGGGGAGCTGTTTTTT. Based on the CDR3 plus reference TRBV19 and TRBJ2-2, the full variable domain is DGGITQSPKYLFRKEGQNVTLSCEQNLNHDAMYWYRQDPGQGLRLIYYSQIVNDFQKGDIAEGYSVSREKKESFPLTVTSAQKNPTAFYLCASSIRGETGELFFGEGSRLTVL.

The chain couples TRBV5-1 to TRBJ1-1; D call uncertain. The V gene's germline CDR1 is SGHRS and CDR2 YFSETQ. Trimming removed 4 bases from V and 1 base from J, with 11 bases in between. This CDR3 is 14 amino acids long. CDR3 amino acids: CASSVDYTNTEAFF. The CDR3 DNA reads as TGCGCCAGCAGCGTAGATTATACGAACACTGAAGCTTTCTTT.

V usage is TRBV5-1 and J usage is TRBJ1-1; D is ambiguous. V was shortened by 0 bases and J by 1 base, with 16 bases between the two germline ends. The CDR3 covers 17 residues. Per the germline V gene, CDR1 is SGHRS and CDR2 is YFSETQ. CDR3 nucleotides: TGCGCCAGCAGCTTGGTTGGACGAAAGGCGGGGAACACTGAAGCTTTCTTT. Translating it yields CASSLVGRKAGNTEAFF.

The rearrangement links TRBV6-2 or TRBV6-3 to TRBJ1-2, with unresolved D. The length of the CDR3 is 14 residues. Germline V CDR1 and CDR2: MNHEY, SVGEGT. V was clipped by 2 bases and J by 4 bases, with 11 bases between them. CDR3 nucleotides: TGTGCCAGCAGTTACGGGCCGTTAATCTATGGCTACACCTTC. Translated, it gives CASSYGPLIYGYTF.

The V call is TRBV5-4, the J call TRBJ2-7; D is possibly TRBD2 (5 bases). Deletions cut 4 bases from V and 2 bases from J, with 13 bases between. The CDR3 length is 14 residues. Germline V gene data show CDR1 as SGHNT and CDR2 as YYREEE (reference sequence). The DNA of the CDR3 is TGTGCCAGCAGCACCCGTACTAGAGCCTACGAGCAGTACTTC. It is translated as CASSTRTRAYEQYF.

The rearrangement links TRBV7-2 to TRBJ2-7; TRBD2 agrees at 7 bases. This CDR3 spans 15 amino acids. V lost 5 bases to trimming and J lost 1 base; unmatched junction nucleotides: 8. Germline V gene sequence: CDR1 SGHTA, CDR2 FQGNSA. The CDR3 region has the DNA TGTGCCAGCAGCCCAGCGGGATGGTCATCCTACGAGCAGTACTTC. Protein sequence: CASSPAGWSSYEQYF.

In regard to this clone: A junction end diverges from the germline sequence, so it may reflect a read error. The chain employs TRBV28 and TRBJ1-6; D is perhaps TRBD1 (5 bases). Germline assignment: CDR1 MDHEN and CDR2 SYDVKM. The CDR3 loop spans 17 amino acids. The CDR3 DNA reads TGTGCCAGCTGTTTATGGGGGGAGGGCGTAGGGTTGGGACCCCTCCACTTT. Translation: CASCLWGEGVGLGPLHF.

This clone was seen more than once but under ten times. The rearrangement uses TRBV28 and TRBJ1-4, with TRBD1 as a possible D gene (6 bases). Trimming left V 6 bases short and J 7 bases short, with 21 bases between. Germline V gene sequence: CDR1 MDHEN, CDR2 SYDVKM. The CDR3 has 16 residues. The CDR3 loop is CASSRPRQDISEKLFF. The CDR3 DNA reads as TGTGCCAGCAGCCGACCGCGACAGGATATATCTGAAAAACTGTTTTTT.

The chain has TRBV11-2 and TRBJ2-7; the D gene is possibly TRBD1 (5 bases). The CDR3 contains 13 residues. The ends were cut back, 5 bases at V and 1 base at J, with 9 bases in the middle. Germline assignment: CDR1 SGHAT and CDR2 FQNNGV. CDR3 sequence: CASSPGLSYEQYF. CDR3 coding DNA: TGTGCCAGCAGCCCAGGGTTATCCTACGAGCAGTACTTC.

This rearrangement joins TRBV19 to TRBJ2-3; TRBD1 is a possible D gene (6 bases). V dropped 10 bases and J dropped 0 bases, with 11 bases sitting between them. This CDR3 is 13 amino acids long. Germline assignment: CDR1 LNHDA and CDR2 SQIVND (reference sequence). In DNA, the CDR3 is TGTGCCACTAACAGGGATAGCACAGATACGCAGTATTTT. As protein: CATNRDSTDTQYF.

This chain links TRBV6-2 or TRBV6-3 with TRBJ1-5; D not certain. Trimming removed 0 bases at V and 2 bases at J, with 17 bases between. CDR1 and CDR2 (germline): MNHEY, SVGEGT. The CDR3 totals 18 residues. CDR3 bases: TGTGCCAGCAGTTACTCGATACGGGAACTGGAGGGCAATCAGCCCCAGCATTTT. It codes for CASSYSIRELEGNQPQHF.